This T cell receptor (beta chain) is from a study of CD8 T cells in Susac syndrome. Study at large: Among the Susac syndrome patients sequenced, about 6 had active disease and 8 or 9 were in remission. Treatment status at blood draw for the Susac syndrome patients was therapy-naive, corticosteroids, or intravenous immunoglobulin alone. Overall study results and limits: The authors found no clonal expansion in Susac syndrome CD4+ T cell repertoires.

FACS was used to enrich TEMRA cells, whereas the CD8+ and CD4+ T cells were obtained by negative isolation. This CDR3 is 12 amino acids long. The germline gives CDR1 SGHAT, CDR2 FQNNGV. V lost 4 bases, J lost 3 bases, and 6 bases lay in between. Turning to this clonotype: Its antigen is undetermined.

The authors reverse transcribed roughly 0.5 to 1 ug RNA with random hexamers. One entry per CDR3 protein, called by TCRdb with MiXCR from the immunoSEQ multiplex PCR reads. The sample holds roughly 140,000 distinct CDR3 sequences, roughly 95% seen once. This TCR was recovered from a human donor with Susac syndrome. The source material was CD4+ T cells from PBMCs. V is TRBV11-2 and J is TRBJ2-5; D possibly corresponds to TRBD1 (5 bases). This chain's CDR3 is CASSSREETQYF. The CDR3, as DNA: TGTGCCAGCAGCTCCAGGGAAGAGACCCAGTACTTC.